This T cell receptor beta chain was profiled in a study of cytotoxic CD8 clonotypes in ibrutinib-treated CLL. As for the study in general: Investigators reported approximately 25 partial and 2 complete responses; after median roughly 70 months, roughly 15 patients remained remitted and about 12 progressed.

Study outcomes and limitations: Pretreatment clonality was elevated relative to age-matched healthy donors and paralleled circulating CD8+ T-cell counts. Clonality, elevated at ibrutinib response, dropped back toward baseline at progression.

The germline CDR1 and CDR2 sequences are MRHNA and SNTAGT. CDR3 length: 13 residues. The V gene lost 6 bases and the J gene lost 2 bases, with 10 bases spanning the gap. With respect to this clone: The target antigen is unknown.

A 1 in 200,000 to 1 in 1 million T cell depth was the sequencing target. Clones were read by immunoSEQ multiplex PCR, and TCRdb kept only the in-frame ones, dropping some. Here the sample spans approximately 300,000 clones, 70% to 80% being singletons. The receptor was derived from a human donor with chronic lymphocytic leukemia. This sequence joins TRBV6-4 and TRBJ1-2; D remains ambiguous. Sequenced here: PBMCs, sampled before ibrutinib treatment. CDR3 nucleotide sequence: TGTGCCAGCAGCCAGACACGGAACTATGGCTACACCTTC. Translation gives CASSQTRNYGYTF.